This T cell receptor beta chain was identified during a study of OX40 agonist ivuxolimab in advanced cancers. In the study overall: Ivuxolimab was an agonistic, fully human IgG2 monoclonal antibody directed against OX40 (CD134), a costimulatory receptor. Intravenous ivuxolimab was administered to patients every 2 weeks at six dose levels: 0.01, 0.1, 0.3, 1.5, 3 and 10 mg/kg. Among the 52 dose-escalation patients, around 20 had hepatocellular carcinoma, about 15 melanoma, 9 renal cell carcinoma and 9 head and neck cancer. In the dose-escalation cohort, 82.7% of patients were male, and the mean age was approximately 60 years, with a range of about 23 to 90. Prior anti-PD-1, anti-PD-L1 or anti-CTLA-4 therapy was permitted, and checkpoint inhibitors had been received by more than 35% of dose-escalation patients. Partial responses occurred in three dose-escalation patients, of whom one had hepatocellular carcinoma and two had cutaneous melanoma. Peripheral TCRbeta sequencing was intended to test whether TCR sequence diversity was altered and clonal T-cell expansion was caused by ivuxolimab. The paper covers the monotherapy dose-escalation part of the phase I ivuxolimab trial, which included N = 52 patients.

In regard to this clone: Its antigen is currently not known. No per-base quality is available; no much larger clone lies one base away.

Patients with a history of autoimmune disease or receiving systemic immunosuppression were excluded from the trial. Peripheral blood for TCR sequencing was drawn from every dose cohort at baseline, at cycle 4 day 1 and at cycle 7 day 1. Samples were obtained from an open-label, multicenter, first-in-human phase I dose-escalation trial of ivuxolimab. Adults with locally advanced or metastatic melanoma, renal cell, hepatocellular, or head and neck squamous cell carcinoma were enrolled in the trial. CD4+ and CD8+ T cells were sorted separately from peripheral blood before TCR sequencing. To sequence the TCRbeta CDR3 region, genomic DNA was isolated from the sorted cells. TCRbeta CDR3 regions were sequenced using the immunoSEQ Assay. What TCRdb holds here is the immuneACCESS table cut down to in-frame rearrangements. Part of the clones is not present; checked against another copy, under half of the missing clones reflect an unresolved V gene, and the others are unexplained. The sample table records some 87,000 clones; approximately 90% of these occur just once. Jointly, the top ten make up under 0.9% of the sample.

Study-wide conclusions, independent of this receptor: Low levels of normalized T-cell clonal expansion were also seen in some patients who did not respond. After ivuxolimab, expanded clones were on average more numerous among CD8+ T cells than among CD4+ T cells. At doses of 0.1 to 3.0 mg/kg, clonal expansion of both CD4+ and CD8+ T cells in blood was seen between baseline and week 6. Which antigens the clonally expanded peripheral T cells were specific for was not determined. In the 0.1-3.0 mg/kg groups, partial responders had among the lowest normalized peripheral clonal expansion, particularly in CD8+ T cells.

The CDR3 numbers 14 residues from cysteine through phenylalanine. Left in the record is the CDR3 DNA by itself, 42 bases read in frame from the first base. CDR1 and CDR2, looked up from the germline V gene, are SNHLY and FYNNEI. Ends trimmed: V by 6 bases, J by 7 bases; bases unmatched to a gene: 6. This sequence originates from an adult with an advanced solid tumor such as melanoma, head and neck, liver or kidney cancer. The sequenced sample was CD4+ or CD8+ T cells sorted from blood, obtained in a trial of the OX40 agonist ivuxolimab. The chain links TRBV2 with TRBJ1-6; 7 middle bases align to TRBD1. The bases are TGTGCCAGCAGCATAGACAGGGCGAATTCACCCCTCCACTTT. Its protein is CASSIDRANSPLHF.